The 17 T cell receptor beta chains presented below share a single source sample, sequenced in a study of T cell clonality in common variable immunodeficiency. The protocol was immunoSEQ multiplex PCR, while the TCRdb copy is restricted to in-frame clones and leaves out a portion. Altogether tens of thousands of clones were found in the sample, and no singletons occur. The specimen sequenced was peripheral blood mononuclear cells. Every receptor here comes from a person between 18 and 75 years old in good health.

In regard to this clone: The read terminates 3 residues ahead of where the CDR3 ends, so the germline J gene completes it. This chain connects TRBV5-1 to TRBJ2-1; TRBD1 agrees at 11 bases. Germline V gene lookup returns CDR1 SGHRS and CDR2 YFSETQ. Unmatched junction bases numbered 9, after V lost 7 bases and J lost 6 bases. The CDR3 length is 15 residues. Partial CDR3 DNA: TGCGCCAGCGGGGCAACGGGACAGGGGGTCAATGAG. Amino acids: CASGATGQGVNE. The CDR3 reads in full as CASGATGQGVNEQFF.

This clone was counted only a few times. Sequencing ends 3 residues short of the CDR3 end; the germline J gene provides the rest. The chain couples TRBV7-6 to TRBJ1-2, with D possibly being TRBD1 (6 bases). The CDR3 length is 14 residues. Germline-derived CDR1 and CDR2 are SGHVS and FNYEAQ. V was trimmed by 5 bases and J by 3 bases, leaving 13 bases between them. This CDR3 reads CASSPPDRDYGYTF. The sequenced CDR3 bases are TGTGCCAGCAGCCCCCCGGACAGAGACTATGGC. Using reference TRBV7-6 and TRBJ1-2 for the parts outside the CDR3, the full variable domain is GAGVSQSPRYKVTKRGQDVALRCDPISGHVSLYWYRQALGQGPEFLTYFNYEAQQDKSGLPNDRFSAERPEGSISTLTIQRTEQRDSAMYRCASSPPDRDYGYTFGSGTRLTVV.

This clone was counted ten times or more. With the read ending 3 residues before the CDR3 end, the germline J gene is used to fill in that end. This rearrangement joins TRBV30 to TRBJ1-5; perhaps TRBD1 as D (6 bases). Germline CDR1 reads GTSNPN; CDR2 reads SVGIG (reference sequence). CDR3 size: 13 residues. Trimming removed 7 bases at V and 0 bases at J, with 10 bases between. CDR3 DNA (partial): TGTGCCTTAGAACAGGGTAGCAATCAGCCC. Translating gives CALEQGSNQP. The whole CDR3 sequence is CALEQGSNQPQHF.

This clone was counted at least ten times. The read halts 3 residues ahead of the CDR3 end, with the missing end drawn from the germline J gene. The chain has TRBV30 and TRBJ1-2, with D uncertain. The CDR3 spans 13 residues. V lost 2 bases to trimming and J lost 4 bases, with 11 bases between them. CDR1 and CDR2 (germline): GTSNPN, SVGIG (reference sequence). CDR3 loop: CAWSTVGSYGYTF. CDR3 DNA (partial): TGTGCCTGGAGTACCGTAGGGTCCTATGGC. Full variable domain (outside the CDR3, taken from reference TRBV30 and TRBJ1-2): SQTIHQWPATLVQPVGSPLSLECTVEGTSNPNLYWYRQAAGRGLQLLFYSVGIGQISSEVPQNLSASRPQDRQFILSSKKLLLSDSGFYLCAWSTVGSYGYTFGSGTRLTVV.

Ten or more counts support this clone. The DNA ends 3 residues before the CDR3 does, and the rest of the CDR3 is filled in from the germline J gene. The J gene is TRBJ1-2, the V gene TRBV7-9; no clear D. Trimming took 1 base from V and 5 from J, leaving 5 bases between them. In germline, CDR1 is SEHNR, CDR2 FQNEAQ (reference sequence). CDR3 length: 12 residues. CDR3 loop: CASSLEVYGYTF. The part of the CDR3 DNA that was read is TGTGCCAGCAGCTTAGAGGTGTATGGC.

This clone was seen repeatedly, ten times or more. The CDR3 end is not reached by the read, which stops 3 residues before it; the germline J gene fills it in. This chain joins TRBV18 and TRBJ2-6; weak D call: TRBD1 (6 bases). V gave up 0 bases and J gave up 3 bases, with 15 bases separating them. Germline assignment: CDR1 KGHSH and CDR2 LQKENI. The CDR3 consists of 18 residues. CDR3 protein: CASSPPGAGGVGANVLTF. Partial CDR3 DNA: TGTGCCAGCTCACCACCGGGGGCCGGAGGCGTTGGGGCCAACGTC.

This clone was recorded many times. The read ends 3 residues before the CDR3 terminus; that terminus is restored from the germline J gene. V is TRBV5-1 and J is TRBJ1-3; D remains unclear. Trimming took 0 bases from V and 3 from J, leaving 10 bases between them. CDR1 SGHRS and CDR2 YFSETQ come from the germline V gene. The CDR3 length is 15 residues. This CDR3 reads CASSLGQASGNTIYF. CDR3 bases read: TGCGCCAGCAGCTTGGGGCAGGCAAGTGGAAACACC.

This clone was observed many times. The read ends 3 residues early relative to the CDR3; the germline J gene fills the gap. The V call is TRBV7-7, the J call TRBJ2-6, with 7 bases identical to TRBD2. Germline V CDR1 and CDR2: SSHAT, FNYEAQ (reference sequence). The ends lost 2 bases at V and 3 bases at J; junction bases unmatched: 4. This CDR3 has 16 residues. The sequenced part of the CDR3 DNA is TGTGCCAGCAGCTTATCGCGGGGGAGTGGGGCCAACGTC. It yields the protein CASSLSRGSGANV. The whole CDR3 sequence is CASSLSRGSGANVLTF.

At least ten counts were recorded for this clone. This CDR3 reads CASSRVGQGLSGANVLTF. The sequenced CDR3 bases are TGCGCCAGCAGCCGGGTGGGACAGGGCCTCTCTGGGGCCAACGTC. The chain recombines TRBV5-1 with TRBJ2-6; 9 bases line up with TRBD1. The sequence runs out 3 residues before the end of the CDR3; the remainder is reconstructed from the germline J gene. Per germline, CDR1 SGHRS and CDR2 YFSETQ. The CDR3 consists of 18 residues. Unmatched junction bases numbered 8, after V lost 4 bases and J lost 0 bases.

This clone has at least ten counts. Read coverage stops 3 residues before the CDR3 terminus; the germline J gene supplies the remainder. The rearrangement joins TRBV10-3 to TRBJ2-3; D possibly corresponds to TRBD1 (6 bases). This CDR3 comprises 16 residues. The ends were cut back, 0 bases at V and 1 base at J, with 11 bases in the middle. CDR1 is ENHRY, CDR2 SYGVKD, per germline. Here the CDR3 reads CAISESWSGGTDTQYF. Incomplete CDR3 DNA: TGTGCCATCAGTGAGTCTTGGTCAGGGGGCACAGATACG.

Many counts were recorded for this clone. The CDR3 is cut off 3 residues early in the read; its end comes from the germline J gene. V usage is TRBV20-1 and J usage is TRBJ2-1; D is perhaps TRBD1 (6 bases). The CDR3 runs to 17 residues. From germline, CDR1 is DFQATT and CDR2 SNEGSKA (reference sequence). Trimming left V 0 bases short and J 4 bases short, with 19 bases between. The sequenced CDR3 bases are TGCAGTGCTAGAGATCGTAGGGGACAAGGGGGTTACAATGAG. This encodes CSARDRRGQGGYNE. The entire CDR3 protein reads CSARDRRGQGGYNEQFF.

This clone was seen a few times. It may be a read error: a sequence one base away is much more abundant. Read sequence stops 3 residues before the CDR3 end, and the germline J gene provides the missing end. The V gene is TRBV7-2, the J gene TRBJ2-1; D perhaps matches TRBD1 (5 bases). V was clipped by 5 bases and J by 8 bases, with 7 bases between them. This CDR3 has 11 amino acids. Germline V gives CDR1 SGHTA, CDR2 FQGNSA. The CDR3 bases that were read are TGTGCCAGCAGCCCAGGGTATGAG. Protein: CASSPGYE. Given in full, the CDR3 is CASSPGYEQFF.

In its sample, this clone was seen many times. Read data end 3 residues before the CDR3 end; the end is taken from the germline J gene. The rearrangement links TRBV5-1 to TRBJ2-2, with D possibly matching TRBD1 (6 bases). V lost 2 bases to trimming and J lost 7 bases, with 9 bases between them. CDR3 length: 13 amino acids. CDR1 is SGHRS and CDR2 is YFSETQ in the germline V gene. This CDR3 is CASSLQGNGELFF. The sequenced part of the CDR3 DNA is TGCGCCAGCAGCTTACAGGGCAACGGGGAG.

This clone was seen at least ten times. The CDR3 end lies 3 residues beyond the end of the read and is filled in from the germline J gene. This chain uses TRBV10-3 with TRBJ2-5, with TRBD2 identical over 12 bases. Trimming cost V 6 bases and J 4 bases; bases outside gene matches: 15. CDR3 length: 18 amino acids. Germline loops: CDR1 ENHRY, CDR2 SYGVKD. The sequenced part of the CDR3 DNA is TGTGCCATCAGGGCCGCAGGGCTAGCGGGAGGGCCGGCAGAGACC. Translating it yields CAIRAAGLAGGPAET. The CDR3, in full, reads CAIRAAGLAGGPAETQYF.

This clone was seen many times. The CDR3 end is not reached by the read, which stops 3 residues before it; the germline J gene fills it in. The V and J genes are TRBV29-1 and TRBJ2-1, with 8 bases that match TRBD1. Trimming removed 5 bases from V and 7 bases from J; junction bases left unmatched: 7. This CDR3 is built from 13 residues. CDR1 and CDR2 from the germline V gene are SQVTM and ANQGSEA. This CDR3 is CSVHTGGENEQFF. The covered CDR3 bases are TGCAGCGTTCACACAGGGGGTGAGAATGAG.

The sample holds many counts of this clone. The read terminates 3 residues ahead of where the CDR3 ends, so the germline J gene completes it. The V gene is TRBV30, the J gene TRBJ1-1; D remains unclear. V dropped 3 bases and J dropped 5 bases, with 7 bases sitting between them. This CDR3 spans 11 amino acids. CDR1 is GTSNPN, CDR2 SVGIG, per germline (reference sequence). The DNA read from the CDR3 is TGTGCCTGGAGAGTCGGGACTGAA. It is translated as CAWRVGTE. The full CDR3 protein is CAWRVGTEAFF.

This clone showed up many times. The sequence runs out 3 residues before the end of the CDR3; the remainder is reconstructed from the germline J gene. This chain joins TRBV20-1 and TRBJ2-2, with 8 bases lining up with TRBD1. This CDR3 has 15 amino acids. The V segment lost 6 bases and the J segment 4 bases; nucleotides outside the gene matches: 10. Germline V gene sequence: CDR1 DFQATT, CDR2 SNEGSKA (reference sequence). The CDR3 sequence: CSANPGGRRTGELFF. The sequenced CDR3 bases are TGCAGTGCGAACCCAGGGGGCAGGCGCACCGGGGAG.